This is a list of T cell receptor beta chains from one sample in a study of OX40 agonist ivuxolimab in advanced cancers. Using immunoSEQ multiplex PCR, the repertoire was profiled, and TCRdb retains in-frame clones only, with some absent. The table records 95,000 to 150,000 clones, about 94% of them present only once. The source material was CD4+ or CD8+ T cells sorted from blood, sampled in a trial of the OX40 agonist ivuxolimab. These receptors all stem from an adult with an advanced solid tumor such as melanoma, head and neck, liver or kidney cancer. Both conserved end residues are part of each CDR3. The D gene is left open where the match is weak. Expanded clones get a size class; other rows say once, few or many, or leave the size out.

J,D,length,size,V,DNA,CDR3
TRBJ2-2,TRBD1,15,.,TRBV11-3,TGTGCCAGCAGCTTAGGGACAGGGGACACCGGGGAGCTGTTTTTT,CASSLGTGDTGELFF
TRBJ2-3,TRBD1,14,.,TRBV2,TGTGCCAGCATTCCGGGACAGAACACAGATACGCAGTATTTT,CASIPGQNTDTQYF
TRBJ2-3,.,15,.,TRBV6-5,TGTGCCAGCAGTTACCGCGGCAGTCCCACAGATACGCAGTATTTT,CASSYRGSPTDTQYF
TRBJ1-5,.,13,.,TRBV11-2,TGTGCCAGCAGCTTACAGGGCAATCAGCCCCAGCATTTT,CASSLQGNQPQHF
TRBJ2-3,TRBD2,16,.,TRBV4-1,TGCGCCAGCAGCCAAGGGACTAGCGGGAGCACAGATACGCAGTATTTT,CASSQGTSGSTDTQYF
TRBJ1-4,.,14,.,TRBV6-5,TGTGCCAGCAGGGGGAGTTTCACTAATGAAAAACTGTTTTTT,CASRGSFTNEKLFF
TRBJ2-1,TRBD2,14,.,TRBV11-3,TGTGCCAGCAGCTTCCACAGTTCGGGGGGTGAGCAGTTCTTC,CASSFHSSGGEQFF
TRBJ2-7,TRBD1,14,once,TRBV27,TGTGCCAGCAGCGACAGGGGGCTGGTCGTGGTGCAGTACTTC,CASSDRGLVVVQYF
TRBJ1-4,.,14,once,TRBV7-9,TGTGCCAGCAGCTTAGGACAGACGAATGAAAAACTGTTTTTT,CASSLGQTNEKLFF
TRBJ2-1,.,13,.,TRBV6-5,TGTGCCAGCACTAACCCGGGCCCGGAAAAGCAGTTCTTC,CASTNPGPEKQFF
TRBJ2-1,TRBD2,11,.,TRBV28,TGTGCCAGCCGGGGGGGGAATGAGCAGTTCTTC,CASRGGNEQFF
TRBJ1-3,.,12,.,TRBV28,TGTGCCAGCAGTTTAAGAGGGAACACCATATATTTT,CASSLRGNTIYF
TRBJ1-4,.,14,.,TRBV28,TGTGCCAGCAGTTCAGGGTGGGGGGATGAAAAACTGTTTTTT,CASSSGWGDEKLFF
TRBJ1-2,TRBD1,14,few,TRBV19,TGTGCCAGTAGAACCGACAGGGTGGGGTATGGCTACACCTTC,CASRTDRVGYGYTF
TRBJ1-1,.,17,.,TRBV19,TGTGCCAGTAGTATAGGCCCCCCGACAGTTTGGAGCACTGAAGCTTTCTTT,CASSIGPPTVWSTEAFF
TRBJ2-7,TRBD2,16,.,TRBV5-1,TGCGCCAGCAGCTTGGTGTCTAGCGGCAACCCCTACGAGCAGTACTTC,CASSLVSSGNPYEQYF
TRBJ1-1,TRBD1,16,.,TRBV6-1,TGTGCCAGCAGTGGTGGGACAGGGGTCATGAACACTGAAGCTTTCTTT,CASSGGTGVMNTEAFF
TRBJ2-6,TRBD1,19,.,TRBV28,TGTGCCAGCAGTTTGAGGCTCGGGACAGGACCCTCTGGGGCCAACGTCCTGACTTTC,CASSLRLGTGPSGANVLTF
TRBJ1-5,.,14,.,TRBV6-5,TGTGCCAGCAGTTACACAGGGTACAATCAGCCCCAGCATTTT,CASSYTGYNQPQHF
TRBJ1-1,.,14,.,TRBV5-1,TGCGCCAGCAGCTTGGAGACCCAGGGCGTAGAAGCTTTCTTT,CASSLETQGVEAFF
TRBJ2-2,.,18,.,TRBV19,TGTGCCAGTAGTATACCCAGGGGGGCGTTGTCCAACACCGGGGAGCTGTTTTTT,CASSIPRGALSNTGELFF
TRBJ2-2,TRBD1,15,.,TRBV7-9,TGTGCCAGCAGCCTTGGGACAGGGGCTGGCGGGGAGCTGTTTTTT,CASSLGTGAGGELFF
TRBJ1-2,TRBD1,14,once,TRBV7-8,TGTGCCAGCAGCCGACAGGGTGATTCCAGTGGCTACACCTTC,CASSRQGDSSGYTF
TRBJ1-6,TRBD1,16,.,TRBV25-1,TGTGCCAGCAGTGACGGACAGGGTGAGAGAAATTCACCCCTCCACTTT,CASSDGQGERNSPLHF
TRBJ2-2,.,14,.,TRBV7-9,TGTGCCAGCAGCTTAGTCCGGAACACCGGGGAGCTGTTTTTT,CASSLVRNTGELFF
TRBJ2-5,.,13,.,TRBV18,TGTGCCAGCTCACCAAGTCTCCAAGAGACCCAGTACTTC,CASSPSLQETQYF
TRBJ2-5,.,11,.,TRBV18,TGTGCCAGCTCACCAGAAGAGACCCAGTACTTC,CASSPEETQYF
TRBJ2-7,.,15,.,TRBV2,TGTGCCACCCAGGAACACCTAGCTTCCTCCTACGAGCAGTACTTC,CATQEHLASSYEQYF
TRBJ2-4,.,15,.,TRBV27,TGTGCCAGCAGTTTAAGTTTGAGAGCCGAAAACATTCAGTACTTC,CASSLSLRAENIQYF
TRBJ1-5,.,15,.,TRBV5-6,TGTGCCAGCAGCTTGACGGGTGCGTCCAATCAGCCCCAGCATTTT,CASSLTGASNQPQHF
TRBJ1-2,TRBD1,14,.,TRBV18,TGTGCCAGCTCATCCGGGACAGGGGGCGAAAGCTACACCTTC,CASSSGTGGESYTF
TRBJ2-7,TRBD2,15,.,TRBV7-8,TGTGCCAGCAGCTTATCGGGAGCGGGAGGGTACGAGCAGTACTTC,CASSLSGAGGYEQYF
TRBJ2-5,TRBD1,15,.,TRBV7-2,TGTGCCAGCAGCCCCCCAGGGACAGCGCAAGAGACCCAGTACTTC,CASSPPGTAQETQYF
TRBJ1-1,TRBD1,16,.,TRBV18,TGTGCCAGCTCACGCGGGACAGAGTTTTTGAACACTGAAGCTTTCTTT,CASSRGTEFLNTEAFF
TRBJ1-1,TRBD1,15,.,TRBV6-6,TGTGCCAGCAGAATGGGACAGGGTTTGGGCACTGAAGCTTTCTTT,CASRMGQGLGTEAFF
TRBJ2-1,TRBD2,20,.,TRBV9,TGTGCCAGCAGCGTGAAAGGACACAGCTTAGCGGGAGTCGGGTACAATGAGCAGTTCTTC,CASSVKGHSLAGVGYNEQFF
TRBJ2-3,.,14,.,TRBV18,TGTGCCAGCTCACCACTTGAGACCGCAGATACGCAGTATTTT,CASSPLETADTQYF
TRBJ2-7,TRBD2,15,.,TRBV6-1,TGTGCCAGCAGTGACCTAGCGGGGGCTAACAACGAGCAGTACTTC,CASSDLAGANNEQYF
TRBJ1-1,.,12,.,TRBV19,TGTGCCAGTAGTATGGTAAACACTGAAGCTTTCTTT,CASSMVNTEAFF
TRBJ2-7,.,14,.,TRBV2,TGTGCCAGCAGTGCTCGGCCAGGTTCCTACGAGCAGTACTTC,CASSARPGSYEQYF
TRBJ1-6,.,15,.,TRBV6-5,TGTGCCAGCACCGACCGGGGTTATCGAAGTTCACCCCTCCACTTT,CASTDRGYRSSPLHF
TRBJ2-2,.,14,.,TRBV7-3,TGTGCCAGCAGCCCCCCCCGGAACACCGGGGAGCTGTTTTTT,CASSPPRNTGELFF
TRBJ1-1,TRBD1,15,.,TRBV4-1,TGCGCCAGCAGCTTTCGTCAGGGGGTGAACACTGAAGCTTTCTTT,CASSFRQGVNTEAFF
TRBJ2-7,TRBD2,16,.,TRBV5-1,TGCGCCAGCAGCTCAACAGCGGGAGCTTTCAACTACGAGCAGTACTTC,CASSSTAGAFNYEQYF
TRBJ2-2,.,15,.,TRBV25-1,TGTGCCAGCAGTCGACCCGGGCGGAGCACCGGGGAGCTGTTTTTT,CASSRPGRSTGELFF
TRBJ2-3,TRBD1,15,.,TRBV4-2,TGTGCCAGCAGCCAAGAAGGACAGGGATCAGATACGCAGTATTTT,CASSQEGQGSDTQYF
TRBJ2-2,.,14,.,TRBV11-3,TGTGCCAGCAGCTTGGGACCCAACACCGGGGAGCTGTTTTTT,CASSLGPNTGELFF
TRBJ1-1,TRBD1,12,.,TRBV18,TGTGCCAGCTCACCGCTGACAGGGGAAGCTTTCTTT,CASSPLTGEAFF
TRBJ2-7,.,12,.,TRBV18,TGTGCCAGCTCAAGCGACAATTACGAGCAGTACTTC,CASSSDNYEQYF
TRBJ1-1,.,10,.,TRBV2,TGTGCCAGCAGTAAGAGAGAAGCTTTCTTT,CASSKREAFF
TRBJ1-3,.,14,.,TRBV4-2,TGTGCCAGCAGCCAATCAGGCTCTGGAAACACCATATATTTT,CASSQSGSGNTIYF
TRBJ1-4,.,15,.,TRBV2,TGTGCCAGCAGTGAAATGAGGTCGGCTGATGAAAAACTGTTTTTT,CASSEMRSADEKLFF
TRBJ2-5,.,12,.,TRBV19,TGTGCCAGTAGTAGGGACCAAGAGACCCAGTACTTC,CASSRDQETQYF
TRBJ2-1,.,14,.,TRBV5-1,TGCGCCAGCAGCTTGGTTAGCGGAGAAAATGAGCAGTTCTTC,CASSLVSGENEQFF
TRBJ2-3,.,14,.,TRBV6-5,TGTGCCAGCAGCCGGCGGACAGGCACAGATACGCAGTATTTT,CASSRRTGTDTQYF
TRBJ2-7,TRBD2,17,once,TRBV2,TGTGCCAGCAGTGAAAAGGGGAGGGTCCTCCTTTCCTACGAGCAGTACTTC,CASSEKGRVLLSYEQYF
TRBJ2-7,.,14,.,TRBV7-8,TGTGCCAGCAGCTTAGAGCGGAGCTCCTACGAGCAGTACTTC,CASSLERSSYEQYF
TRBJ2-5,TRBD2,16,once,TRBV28,TGTGCCAGCAGTTTATACCAGCGGGGGGTACAAGAGACCCAGTACTTC,CASSLYQRGVQETQYF
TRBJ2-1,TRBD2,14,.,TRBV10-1,TGCGCCAGCAGCTCCCGGGACTATTCGAGTGAGCAGTTCTTC,CASSSRDYSSEQFF
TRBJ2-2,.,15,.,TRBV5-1,TGCGCCAGCAGCGTAGGCAGGAGGAACACCGGGGAGCTGTTTTTT,CASSVGRRNTGELFF